This T cell receptor (beta chain) comes out of a study of blood T cell repertoires in COVID-19. Study-level information: Acute and convalescent COVID-19 samples came from the United States, Italy and Spain. PBMCs, B-cell-depleted T cells, or T cells provided the cDNA or gDNA that made up the material.

The V end lost 2 bases, the J end lost 7 bases, and 20 bases lay between the germline ends. CDR1 is GTSNPN and CDR2 is SVGIG in the germline V gene (reference sequence). The CDR3 spans 15 residues. In the source study's methods: The authors estimated nucleated cell counts from reference gene primer amplification. The repertoire was sequenced with immunoSEQ multiplex PCR; TCRdb's copy has only in-frame clones and lacks some. Clone size and the V and J calls come from that table; the DNA yielded D and trimming. The data contain 150,000 to 200,000 clones, approximately 80% of them singletons. The receptor was derived from a woman in her thirties or forties with COVID-19, enrolled during active disease. The sample comprised peripheral blood. This chain connects TRBV30 to TRBJ1-2; weak D call: TRBD1 (6 bases). CDR3 nucleotide sequence: TGTGCCTGGAGTCCGGGACAAACCTTTCCAAGTGGCTACACCTTC. Amino acid sequence: CAWSPGQTFPSGYTF.